This passage covers 32 T cell receptor beta chains from one sample sequenced in a study of T-cell memory formation after mild COVID-19. MiXCR, applied by TCRdb to the 5' RACE reads, yields one record per CDR3 protein. The sample carries under 300,000 distinct CDR3 sequences, approximately 8.4% recorded once. Sequenced material: PBMCs or a T cell subset sorted from them (not recorded which). The receptors derive from a man aged 18 to 29 who had mild COVID-19 (a few samples of this study predate the infection). Cell type and time point are not known.

The chain employs TRBV6-5 and TRBJ2-5; D perhaps matches TRBD2 (6 bases). Germline V CDR1 and CDR2: MNHEY, SVGAGI. The V gene lost 5 bases and the J gene lost 2 bases, with 15 bases spanning the gap. This CDR3 contains 15 residues. CDR3 coding DNA: TGTGCCAGCAGTCTCCTTGACGGGAGACAAGAGACCCAGTACTTC. It encodes CASSLLDGRQETQYF.

This clonotype occurred a few times. CDR3 region: CASSQRPGGPNQPQHF. For the CDR3, the DNA is TGTGCCAGCAGCCAACGTCCTGGGGGCCCCAATCAGCCCCAGCATTTT. The V gene is TRBV6-2 or TRBV6-3, the J gene TRBJ1-5, with D tentatively TRBD1 (6 bases). Germline V gene lookup returns CDR1 MNHEY and CDR2 SVGEGT. V lost 6 bases, J lost 3 bases, and 18 bases lay in between. This CDR3 has 16 residues.

A remark on this clonotype: This may arise from a read error, as a much more abundant clone is one base away. This CDR3 fails to terminate in the conserved phenylalanine or tryptophan, so it likely reflects a read error. The chain is built from TRBV6-5 and TRBJ2-1; TRBD2 aligns across 10 bases. J lost 10 bases, V lost 0 bases, and 9 bases had no gene match. The germline CDR1 and CDR2 sequences are MNHEY and SVGAGI. The CDR3 is 16 residues long. The DNA of the CDR3 is TGTGCCAGCAGTTACTCGCGAGCGGGGGGGCCTCTCGAGCAGTTCTTA. This codes for CASSYSRAGGPLEQFL.

This clonotype was recorded a few times. With a much larger clone just one base away, this may be a read error. The CDR3 sequence is CASSSDGYGYTF. CDR3 DNA: TGTGCCAGCAGTTCGGACGGCTATGGCTACACCTTC. The chain carries TRBV6-1 and TRBJ1-2; D gene unclear. The CDR3 sequence is 12 residues long. Trimming took off 5 bases at V and 4 bases at J, with 8 bases between the two ends. The V gene's germline CDR1 is MNHNS and CDR2 SASEGT.

The chain is built from TRBV12-5 and TRBJ2-5; possibly TRBD2 for D (7 bases). V was trimmed by 6 bases and J by 8 bases, leaving 22 bases between them. Germline V gene lookup returns CDR1 LGHNT and CDR2 FRNRAP. This CDR3 comprises 15 residues. The CDR3 coding sequence is TGTGCTAGTGGCCCCGCGGGGGCGGGTACAGTTACCCAGTACTTC. It codes for CASGPAGAGTVTQYF.

This clonotype was observed a handful of times. V usage is TRBV9 and J usage is TRBJ2-1; 8 nucleotides match TRBD2. The CDR3 totals 16 residues. J lost 1 base, V lost 4 bases, and 7 bases had no gene match. Per the germline V gene, CDR1 is SGDLS and CDR2 is YYNGEE. As DNA, the CDR3 is TGTGCCAGCAGCCTTAGCGGGACTTTTTCCTACAATGAGCAGTTCTTC. This sequence encodes CASSLSGTFSYNEQFF.

This clonotype was seen at least ten times. The chain combines TRBV5-1 with TRBJ2-7; 9 nucleotides match TRBD2. Germline V gives CDR1 SGHRS, CDR2 YFSETQ. After removal of 5 bases from V and 6 bases from J, the junction contained 3 bases not matched to a gene. CDR3 length: 12 residues. The CDR3 DNA sequence: TGCGCCAGCAGTAGCGGGGGTGGCGAGCAGTACTTC. It codes for CASSSGGGEQYF.

This clonotype was recorded a few times. This chain connects TRBV7-8 to TRBJ2-3; D possibly corresponds to TRBD1 (7 bases). V lost 5 bases and J 4 bases, leaving 19 bases between the germline ends. The CDR3 extends over 16 amino acids. The germline CDR1 and CDR2 sequences are SGHVS and FQNEAQ. The CDR3 DNA reads TGTGCCAGCAGCCGACGGCGGGAAGGGGGCCCAGATACGCAGTATTTT. Its protein is CASSRRREGGPDTQYF.

Many counts were recorded for this clonotype. The chain has TRBV6-2 or TRBV6-3 and TRBJ2-2; 7 nucleotides match TRBD1. V trimming: 10 bases; J trimming: 3 bases; junction bases outside the gene matches: 5. The CDR3 consists of 13 residues. Germline CDR1 MNHEY, CDR2 SVGEGT. CDR3 sequence (DNA): TGTGCCACCAAGACAGGGCACACCGGGGAGCTGTTTTTT. It codes for CATKTGHTGELFF.

V and J are TRBV7-9 and TRBJ2-5; 12 bases map to TRBD2. CDR1 is SEHNR and CDR2 is FQNEAQ in the germline V gene (reference sequence). The V segment lost 5 bases and the J segment 2 bases; nucleotides outside the gene matches: 6. The CDR3 runs 16 residues. The CDR3: CASSAPLAGGQETQYF. Written as DNA, the CDR3 is TGTGCCAGCAGCGCGCCCCTAGCGGGGGGGCAAGAGACCCAGTACTTC.

V usage is TRBV18 and J usage is TRBJ1-1; 9 nucleotides agree with TRBD1. The trim removed 1 base at V and 3 bases at J, leaving 0 bases unmatched. Germline loops: CDR1 KGHSH, CDR2 LQKENI. CDR3 length: 14 amino acids. The DNA for the CDR3 is TGTGCCAGCTCACCACGGGACAGGGACACTGAAGCTTTCTTT. Translating gives CASSPRDRDTEAFF. The full variable domain, with the rest looked up from reference TRBV18 and TRBJ1-1, is NAGVMQNPRHLVRRRGQEARLRCSPMKGHSHVYWYRQLPEEGLKFMVYLQKENIIDESGMPKERFSAEFPKEGPSILRIQQVVRGDSAAYFCASSPRDRDTEAFFGQGTRLTVV.

There are a few counts of this clonotype. This chain uses TRBV20-1 with TRBJ2-2; D is unresolved. V lost 3 bases to trimming and J lost 0 bases, with 8 bases between them. Per the germline V gene, CDR1 is DFQATT and CDR2 is SNEGSKA (reference sequence). The CDR3 length is 14 residues. The CDR3, as DNA: TGCAGTGCTAGGGGGAATACGAACACCGGGGAGCTGTTTTTT. Residues: CSARGNTNTGELFF.

This rearrangement joins TRBV5-4 to TRBJ1-2; the D is unclear. Germline CDR1 SGHNT, CDR2 YYREEE (reference sequence). The CDR3 loop spans 14 amino acids. The ends were cut back, 1 base at V and 7 bases at J, with 14 bases in the middle. The CDR3 coding sequence is TGTGCCAGCAGCTTGATAACCCCTTGGGGTGGCTACACCTTC. It translates to CASSLITPWGGYTF. The variable domain in full, completed from reference TRBV5-4 and TRBJ1-2, reads ETGVTQSPTHLIKTRGQQVTLRCSSQSGHNTVSWYQQALGQGPQFIFQYYREEENGRGNFPPRFSGLQFPNYSSELNVNALELDDSALYLCASSLITPWGGYTFGSGTRLTVV.

The sample holds a few counts of this clonotype. The chain recombines TRBV9 with TRBJ1-2, with unresolved D. V was trimmed by 4 bases and J by 8 bases, leaving 15 bases between them. The CDR3 extends over 13 amino acids. Germline values: CDR1 SGDLS, CDR2 YYNGEE. This CDR3 is CASSLGDPGGYTF. In DNA, the CDR3 is TGTGCCAGCAGCTTGGGAGATCCGGGCGGCTACACCTTC.

The chain couples TRBV4-1 to TRBJ1-4, with 9 positions matching TRBD1. Trimming at V came to 0 bases and at J to 7 bases, leaving 3 bases not matched to a gene. Germline-derived CDR1 and CDR2 are MGHRA and YSYEKL. The CDR3 totals 15 residues. As DNA, the CDR3 is TGCGCCAGCAGCCAAGATCCGGGACAGGGTGAAAAACTGTTTTTT. It specifies CASSQDPGQGEKLFF.

The V and J genes are TRBV7-2 and TRBJ2-1, with TRBD2 matching 8 bases. With V trimmed by 1 base and J by 8 bases, 7 bases remained unmatched. Per the germline V gene, CDR1 is SGHTA and CDR2 is FQGNSA. This CDR3 spans 15 amino acids. CDR3 nucleotide sequence: TGTGCCAGCAGCTTAGTAACTAGCGGTTGGGATGAGCAGTTCTTC. Protein product: CASSLVTSGWDEQFF.

This clonotype was detected ten times or more. The V call is TRBV7-8, the J call TRBJ2-1; TRBD1 matches 7 bases. Trimming cost V 0 bases and J 6 bases; bases outside gene matches: 5. CDR1 SGHVS and CDR2 FQNEAQ come from the germline V gene. The CDR3 is made up of 15 amino acids. The CDR3, as DNA: TGTGCCAGCAGCTTAGCCCGGACAGGCACCAATGAGCAGTTCTTC. It encodes CASSLARTGTNEQFF.

The V gene is TRBV5-4, the J gene TRBJ2-7, with TRBD1 matching over 9 bases. This CDR3 has 13 amino acids. J gave up 7 bases and V 4 bases, and 6 bases lay outside the gene matches. CDR1 SGHNT and CDR2 YYREEE come from the germline V gene (reference sequence). The CDR3 here is CASSDGTGWEQYF. CDR3 DNA sequence: TGTGCCAGCAGCGATGGGACAGGGTGGGAGCAGTACTTC.

In this sample, this clonotype turned up a few times. V gene TRBV24-1 combines with J gene TRBJ1-5, with no clear D. Looked up from germline, CDR1 is KGHDR and CDR2 is SFDVKD. The CDR3 consists of 12 residues. The V and J ends lost 9 bases and 6 bases respectively, with 11 bases between them. DNA of the CDR3: TGTGCCACCGGGAGGGAGGGTCAGCCCCAGCATTTT. Translating gives CATGREGQPQHF.

This clonotype was seen more than once but under ten times. V gene TRBV18 combines with J gene TRBJ1-2, with D perhaps matching TRBD1 (6 bases). Trimming cost V 6 bases and J 8 bases, with 25 bases left between them. CDR1 is KGHSH, CDR2 LQKENI, per germline. This CDR3 region has 16 residues. CDR3 nucleotides: TGTGCCAGCTCCCCTAGCCGGGACACCACGCGGGAAGGCTACACCTTC. Translated: CASSPSRDTTREGYTF.

This clonotype was seen a handful of times. The chain employs TRBV5-1 and TRBJ2-3; TRBD1 agrees at 8 bases. Germline values: CDR1 SGHRS, CDR2 YFSETQ. The CDR3 consists of 13 residues. The trim removed 2 bases at V and 5 bases at J, leaving 1 base unmatched. Written as DNA, the CDR3 is TGCGCCAGCAGCTTCACAGGGGGAGATACGCAGTATTTT. Its translation is CASSFTGGDTQYF.

This clonotype was seen ten or more times. The V call is TRBV7-8, the J call TRBJ2-2, with 9 bases aligning to TRBD2. J was trimmed by 3 bases and V by 10 bases; bases with no gene match: 12. CDR3 length: 16 residues. The germline CDR1 and CDR2 sequences are SGHVS and FQNEAQ. The CDR3 DNA sequence: TGTGCCATACCCGAGGCGGGGGGGCGCTACACCGGGGAGCTGTTTTTT. This sequence encodes CAIPEAGGRYTGELFF. Combining the CDR3 with reference TRBV7-8 and TRBJ2-2 gives the whole variable domain GAGVSQSPRYKVAKRGQDVALRCDPISGHVSLFWYQQALGQGPEFLTYFQNEAQLDKSGLPSDRFFAERPEGSVSTLKIQRTQQEDSAVYLCAIPEAGGRYTGELFFGEGSRLTVL.

The rearrangement joins TRBV6-1 to TRBJ1-6, with TRBD1 matching 11 bases. CDR1 MNHNS and CDR2 SASEGT come from the germline V gene. CDR3 length: 15 amino acids. J lost 7 bases, V lost 4 bases, and 3 bases had no gene match. The CDR3 DNA follows: TGTGCCAGCAGTGGGACAGGGGGCAAGAATTCACCCCTCCACTTT. This gives the protein CASSGTGGKNSPLHF.

The V call is TRBV19, the J call TRBJ2-2, with TRBD1 matching over 7 bases. Germline loops: CDR1 LNHDA, CDR2 SQIVND (reference sequence). This CDR3 is 15 amino acids long. The junction had 6 bases not matched to a gene; V was cut back by 4 bases and J by 4 bases. The DNA of the CDR3 is TGTGCCAGTAGTAAACTGGGACAGACCACCGGGGAGCTGTTTTTT. Protein product: CASSKLGQTTGELFF.

V is TRBV20-1 and J is TRBJ2-3, with D possibly TRBD2 on 6 matching bases. Germline assignment: CDR1 DFQATT and CDR2 SNEGSKA (reference sequence). V was pared by 4 bases and J by 1 base, with 21 bases between. The CDR3 totals 17 residues. The CDR3 region is CSANKEGGGPGTDTQYF. The DNA of the CDR3 is TGCAGTGCTAACAAGGAGGGTGGGGGACCAGGCACAGATACGCAGTATTTT.

This clonotype was counted at least ten times. This rearrangement joins TRBV7-9 to TRBJ1-2; perhaps TRBD1 as D (5 bases). The germline V and J ends were trimmed by 5 bases and 8 bases, with 12 bases remaining between them. The CDR3 covers 12 residues. Per the germline V gene, CDR1 is SEHNR and CDR2 is FQNEAQ (reference sequence). CDR3 sequence: CASSPGQSGYTF. The CDR3 coding sequence is TGTGCCAGCAGCCCAGGACAATCCGGCTACACCTTC.

The table lists this clonotype with a few counts. The chain couples TRBV20-1 to TRBJ2-7, with D unresolved. V was pared by 0 bases and J by 7 bases, with 13 bases between. The germline gives CDR1 DFQATT, CDR2 SNEGSKA (reference sequence). The CDR3 loop spans 13 amino acids. This CDR3 reads CSARETSLGEQYF. CDR3 nucleotide sequence: TGCAGTGCTAGAGAAACCTCCTTGGGGGAGCAGTACTTC.

This clonotype occurred many times. The V gene is TRBV5-5, the J gene TRBJ2-1, with a possible D match to TRBD2 (6 bases). The CDR3 has 14 residues. Germline assignment: CDR1 SGHKS and CDR2 YYEKEE (reference sequence). V lost 3 bases and J 10 bases, leaving 17 bases between the germline ends. The CDR3 sequence: CASSWRDSRREQFF. CDR3 nucleotide sequence: TGTGCCAGCAGCTGGAGGGACTCCCGAAGGGAGCAGTTCTTC.

This clonotype occurred many times. The V and J genes are TRBV7-9 and TRBJ2-7, with D perhaps TRBD1 (6 bases). Germline V CDR1 and CDR2: SEHNR, FQNEAQ (reference sequence). V was clipped by 0 bases and J by 2 bases, with 17 bases between them. The CDR3 loop spans 17 amino acids. The CDR3: CASSLAPPKQGPYEQYF. CDR3 coding DNA: TGTGCCAGCAGCTTAGCCCCTCCCAAACAGGGACCCTACGAGCAGTACTTC.

The gene calls are TRBV7-9 and TRBJ2-1; 9 nucleotides align to TRBD1. The length of the CDR3 is 15 residues. V trimming: 5 bases; J trimming: 10 bases; junction bases outside the gene matches: 12. CDR1 and CDR2 from the germline V gene are SEHNR and FQNEAQ (reference sequence). The CDR3 coding sequence is TGTGCCAGCAGCCAGCCGGGACAGGGAATAGGGGAGCAGTTCTTC. Translating it yields CASSQPGQGIGEQFF.

V is TRBV6-5 and J is TRBJ2-1; D not resolved. V shed 5 bases and J shed 0 bases, with 5 bases lying between them. This CDR3 is 13 amino acids long. Germline CDR1 MNHEY, CDR2 SVGAGI. CDR3 region: CASSISSYNEQFF. CDR3 sequence (DNA): TGTGCCAGCAGTATAAGCTCCTACAATGAGCAGTTCTTC.

This clonotype has more than one count but fewer than ten. This sequence joins TRBV6-2 or TRBV6-3 and TRBJ1-2; TRBD1 matches at 7 bases. V was pared by 5 bases and J by 8 bases, with 14 bases of the junction left unmatched. Germline CDR1 and CDR2: MNHEY and SVGEGT. The CDR3 totals 15 residues. The CDR3 coding sequence is TGTGCCAGCAGTCCTTCGACAGGGACACTTCGCGGCTACACCTTC. Amino acids: CASSPSTGTLRGYTF.